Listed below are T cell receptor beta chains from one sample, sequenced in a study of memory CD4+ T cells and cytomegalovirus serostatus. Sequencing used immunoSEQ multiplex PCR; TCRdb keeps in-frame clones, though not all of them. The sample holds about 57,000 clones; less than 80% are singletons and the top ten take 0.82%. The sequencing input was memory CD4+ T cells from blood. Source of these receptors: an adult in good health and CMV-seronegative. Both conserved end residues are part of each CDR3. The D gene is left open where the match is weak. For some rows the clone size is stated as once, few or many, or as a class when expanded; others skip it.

TGTGCCAGCAGCGTAGGAGTAAGCGGGTCTGGAAACACCATATATTTT	CASSVGVSGSGNTIYF	-	TRBJ1-3	-	TRBV9
TGCAGCGTGGGGGCGACCAGCACAGATACGCAGTATTTT	CSVGATSTDTQYF	-	TRBJ2-3	-	TRBV29-1
TGTGCCAGCAGTCCTGGCGGAGGGGGTAGGAGCCAGCCCCAGCATTTT	CASSPGGGGRSQPQHF	-	TRBJ1-5	-	TRBV28
TGTGCCAGCAGCCGAGGAGGGGACAGGGTCGGCTACACCTTC	CASSRGGDRVGYTF	TRBD1	TRBJ1-2	-	TRBV7-2
TGTGCCACCAAAGAACCGGACAGCTCTGGAAACACCATATATTTT	CATKEPDSSGNTIYF	-	TRBJ1-3	-	TRBV6-6
TGTGCCAGCTCAGCAGGGTTGGATAATTCACCCCTCCACTTT	CASSAGLDNSPLHF	-	TRBJ1-6	-	TRBV18
TGTGCCAGCAGCCAAGACCGACCGGGACTACGCAGGGATACGCAGTATTTT	CASSQDRPGLRRDTQYF	TRBD2	TRBJ2-3	-	TRBV14
TGTGCCAGCAGCGTAGCGGAACACTCTGGAAACACCATATATTTT	CASSVAEHSGNTIYF	-	TRBJ1-3	few	TRBV9
TGTGCCAGCAGTGACGCCGGACAGGCCTCAGATACGCAGTATTTT	CASSDAGQASDTQYF	TRBD1	TRBJ2-3	-	TRBV25-1
TGTGCCATCAGGACAGACTCTGGGGCCAACGTCCTGACTTTC	CAIRTDSGANVLTF	-	TRBJ2-6	-	TRBV10-3
TGTGCCAGCAGACCCGGGACGCAGAAGGTAGATACGCAGTATTTT	CASRPGTQKVDTQYF	-	TRBJ2-3	-	TRBV2
TGTGCCAGCAGCTCGCTAGGGGGCGACCCAAACACTGAAGCTTTCTTT	CASSSLGGDPNTEAFF	TRBD1	TRBJ1-1	few	TRBV7-3
TGTGCCAGCTCACCCCCGGGAGGGGTGTTTGGCTACACCTTC	CASSPPGGVFGYTF	-	TRBJ1-2	-	TRBV18
TGTGCCAGCAGCCTCGTTTCTGCAACTAATGAAAAACTGTTTTTT	CASSLVSATNEKLFF	-	TRBJ1-4	-	TRBV14
TGTGCCAGCAGTCCCAAGATCAGGACTAGCGGAAAGTACAATGAGCAGTTCTTC	CASSPKIRTSGKYNEQFF	TRBD2	TRBJ2-1	-	TRBV27
TGTGCCAGCAGTTACTCGGGGACAGGGGGTAATGAAAAACTGTTTTTT	CASSYSGTGGNEKLFF	TRBD1	TRBJ1-4	once	TRBV6-5
TGTGCCAGCAGTCGCGCGGGGGGACTCCAAGAGACCCAGTACTTC	CASSRAGGLQETQYF	TRBD2	TRBJ2-5	-	TRBV2
TGCGCCAGCAGCCTTCAGGGAGATGGCTACACCTTC	CASSLQGDGYTF	-	TRBJ1-2	-	TRBV4-1
TGTGCCAGCTCATCTACTCAGGGCGCAGATACGCAGTATTTT	CASSSTQGADTQYF	-	TRBJ2-3	-	TRBV18
TGTGCCACCAGGTATTTCGAAGCTTTCTTT	CATRYFEAFF	-	TRBJ1-1	few	TRBV6-1
TGCGCCAGCAGCCGGTGGAGGGCCGGCACCGGGGAGCTGTTTTTT	CASSRWRAGTGELFF	-	TRBJ2-2	-	TRBV5-1
TGTGCCAGCAGCCCAGACACGGCGGGGGATACGCAGTATTTT	CASSPDTAGDTQYF	-	TRBJ2-3	-	TRBV7-9
TGTGCCAGCAGCTTACCGCCTACCTCTAGCGGGGCGGGAACCAATGAGCAGTTCTTC	CASSLPPTSSGAGTNEQFF	TRBD2	TRBJ2-1	-	TRBV7-3
TGCGCCAGCAGTGAGTCGAGCGGGAGCGACACAGATACGCAGTATTTT	CASSESSGSDTDTQYF	TRBD2	TRBJ2-3	-	TRBV10-1
TGTGCCAGCAGAAAGCGGGGGAGAAACGATGAGCAGTTCTTC	CASRKRGRNDEQFF	TRBD2	TRBJ2-1	-	TRBV7-2
TGTGCCAGCAGCTTGTTCTGGGGGGGCTTGAACACTGAAGCTTTCTTT	CASSLFWGGLNTEAFF	-	TRBJ1-1	few	TRBV5-5
TGTGCCAGCAGGGACCGGACTGGGGGCTACGAGCAGTACTTC	CASRDRTGGYEQYF	-	TRBJ2-7	-	TRBV2
TGTGCCAGCAGCTCCCGACTAGAATCGTTCTACGAGCAGTACTTC	CASSSRLESFYEQYF	-	TRBJ2-7	-	TRBV5-6
TGTGCCAGCAGCACGACAGCGACGAACACTGAAGCTTTCTTT	CASSTTATNTEAFF	-	TRBJ1-1	-	TRBV2
TGTGCCAGCAGCCGGGGGCCGACAGATACGCAGTATTTT	CASSRGPTDTQYF	-	TRBJ2-3	-	TRBV6-5
TGTGCCAGCAGACTAAAGGGGGCGCTGAGTTATGGCTACACCTTC	CASRLKGALSYGYTF	TRBD1	TRBJ1-2	-	TRBV28
TGTGCCAGCAAGGCGTCTAGCGGGAGTGGGAATGAGCAGTTCTTC	CASKASSGSGNEQFF	TRBD2	TRBJ2-1	-	TRBV6-6
TGTGCCAGCAGCTTAGCAGGGGCTGGAAACACCATATATTTT	CASSLAGAGNTIYF	-	TRBJ1-3	-	TRBV7-6
TGTGCCAGTAGGCTCGCCGAGGGTCGGGTAATTTCACCCCTCCACTTT	CASRLAEGRVISPLHF	-	TRBJ1-6	once	TRBV19
TGTGCCAGCAGCTTGGATCCTAGCGCCTACGAGCAGTACTTC	CASSLDPSAYEQYF	-	TRBJ2-7	-	TRBV5-4
TGTGCCAGCAGCCAAGATGCCGGGGCAGTGGTATTAGAAAAACTGTTTTTT	CASSQDAGAVVLEKLFF	-	TRBJ1-4	-	TRBV4-2
TGTGCCAGCAGTCGGTGGACTAGCGGTTACGAGCAGTACTTC	CASSRWTSGYEQYF	TRBD2	TRBJ2-7	-	TRBV6-5
TGTGCCAGCAGTGAGCCAGCGGGGACCGGGGAGCTGTTTTTT	CASSEPAGTGELFF	TRBD2	TRBJ2-2	many	TRBV6-1
TGTGCCAGCAGCCGGGACAGCGCCTATGGCTACACCTTC	CASSRDSAYGYTF	TRBD1	TRBJ1-2	-	TRBV2
TGTGCCAGTAGTATCGGGACTCCCCTCGCTAGCACAGATACGCAGTATTTT	CASSIGTPLASTDTQYF	-	TRBJ2-3	once	TRBV19
TGTGCCAGCAACCTAAAGGGCGGGGCGGCAGATACGCAGTATTTT	CASNLKGGAADTQYF	-	TRBJ2-3	-	TRBV27